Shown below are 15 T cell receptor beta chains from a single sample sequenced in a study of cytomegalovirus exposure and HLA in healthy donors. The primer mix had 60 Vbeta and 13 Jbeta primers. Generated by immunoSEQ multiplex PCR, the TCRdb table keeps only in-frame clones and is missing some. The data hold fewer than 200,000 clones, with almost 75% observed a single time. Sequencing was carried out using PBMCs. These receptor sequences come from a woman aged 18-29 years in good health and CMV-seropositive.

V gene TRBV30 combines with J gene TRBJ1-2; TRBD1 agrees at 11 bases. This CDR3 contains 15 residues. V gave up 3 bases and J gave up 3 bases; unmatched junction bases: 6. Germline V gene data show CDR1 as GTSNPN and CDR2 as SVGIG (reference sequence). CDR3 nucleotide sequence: TGTGCCTGGAGAGAGCCGGGACAGGGGGACTATGGCTACACCTTC. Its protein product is CAWREPGQGDYGYTF.

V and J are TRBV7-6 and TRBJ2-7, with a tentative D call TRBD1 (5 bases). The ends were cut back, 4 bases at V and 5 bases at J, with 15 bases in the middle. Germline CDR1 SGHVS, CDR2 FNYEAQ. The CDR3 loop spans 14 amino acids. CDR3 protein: CASSSRGIGNEQYF. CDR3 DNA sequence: TGTGCCAGCAGCTCTAGGGGTATTGGGAACGAGCAGTACTTC.

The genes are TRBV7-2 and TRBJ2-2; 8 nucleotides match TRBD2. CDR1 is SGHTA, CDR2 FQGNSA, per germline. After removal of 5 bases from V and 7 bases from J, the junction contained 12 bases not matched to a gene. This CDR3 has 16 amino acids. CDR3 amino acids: CASSPNGRVGGGELFF. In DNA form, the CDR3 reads TGTGCCAGCAGCCCGAACGGGAGGGTTGGGGGCGGGGAGCTGTTTTTT.

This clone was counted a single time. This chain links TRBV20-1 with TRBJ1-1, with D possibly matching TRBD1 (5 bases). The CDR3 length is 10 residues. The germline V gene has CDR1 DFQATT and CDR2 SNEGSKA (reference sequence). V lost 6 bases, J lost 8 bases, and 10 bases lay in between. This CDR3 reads CSAGTGEAFF. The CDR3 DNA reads TGCAGTGCAGGAACAGGAGAAGCTTTCTTT.

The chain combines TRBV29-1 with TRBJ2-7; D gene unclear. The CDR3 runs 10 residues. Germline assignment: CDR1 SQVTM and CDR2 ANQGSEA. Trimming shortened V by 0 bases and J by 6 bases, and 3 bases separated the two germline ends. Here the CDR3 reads CSVEESEQYF. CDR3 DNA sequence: TGCAGCGTTGAAGAGAGCGAGCAGTACTTC.

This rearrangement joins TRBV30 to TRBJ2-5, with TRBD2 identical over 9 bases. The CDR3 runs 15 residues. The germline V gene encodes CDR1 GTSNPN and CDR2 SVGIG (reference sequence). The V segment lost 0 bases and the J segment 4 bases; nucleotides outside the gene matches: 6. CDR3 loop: CAWSVWAGGPETQYF. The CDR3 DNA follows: TGTGCCTGGAGTGTATGGGCGGGGGGGCCAGAGACCCAGTACTTC.

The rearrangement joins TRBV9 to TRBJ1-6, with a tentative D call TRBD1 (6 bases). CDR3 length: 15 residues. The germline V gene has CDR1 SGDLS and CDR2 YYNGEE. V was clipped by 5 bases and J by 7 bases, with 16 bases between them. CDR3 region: CASRQSTGLNSPLHF. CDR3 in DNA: TGTGCCAGCAGACAAAGCACAGGGCTCAATTCACCCCTCCACTTT.

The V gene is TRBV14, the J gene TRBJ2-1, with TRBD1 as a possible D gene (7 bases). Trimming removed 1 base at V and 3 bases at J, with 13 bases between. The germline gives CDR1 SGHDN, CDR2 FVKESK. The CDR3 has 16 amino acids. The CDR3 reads CASSQAGGLGYNEQFF. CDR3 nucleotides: TGTGCCAGCAGCCAAGCAGGGGGGTTAGGCTACAATGAGCAGTTCTTC.

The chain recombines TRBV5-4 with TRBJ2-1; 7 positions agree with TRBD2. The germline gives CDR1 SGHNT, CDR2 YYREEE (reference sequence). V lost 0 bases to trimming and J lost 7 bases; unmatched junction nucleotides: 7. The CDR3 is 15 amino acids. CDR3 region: CASSLDGTKLNEQFF. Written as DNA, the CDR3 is TGTGCCAGCAGCTTGGATGGGACTAAACTTAATGAGCAGTTCTTC. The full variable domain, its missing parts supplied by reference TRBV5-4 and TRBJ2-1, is ETGVTQSPTHLIKTRGQQVTLRCSSQSGHNTVSWYQQALGQGPQFIFQYYREEENGRGNFPPRFSGLQFPNYSSELNVNALELDDSALYLCASSLDGTKLNEQFFGPGTRLTVL.

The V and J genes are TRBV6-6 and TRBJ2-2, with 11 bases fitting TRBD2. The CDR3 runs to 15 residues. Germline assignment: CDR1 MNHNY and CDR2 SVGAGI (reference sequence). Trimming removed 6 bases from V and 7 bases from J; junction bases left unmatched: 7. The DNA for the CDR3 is TGTGCCAGCAGACTGACTAGCGGGGAGATCGGGGAGCTGTTTTTT. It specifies CASRLTSGEIGELFF.

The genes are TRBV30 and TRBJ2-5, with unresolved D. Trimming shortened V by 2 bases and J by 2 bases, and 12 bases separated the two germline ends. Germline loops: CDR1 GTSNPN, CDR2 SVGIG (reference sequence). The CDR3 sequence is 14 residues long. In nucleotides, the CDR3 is TGTGCCTGGAGTACGAAACGAGGTCAAGAGACCCAGTACTTC. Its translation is CAWSTKRGQETQYF.

DNA of the CDR3: TGTGCCAGCAGCTCTCCTAGCGGGGGTTGGGATGAGCAGTTCTTC. It translates to CASSSPSGGWDEQFF. The J gene is TRBJ2-1, the V gene TRBV7-2; 10 bases fit TRBD2. Trimming at V came to 4 bases and at J to 8 bases, leaving 8 bases not matched to a gene. The CDR3 sequence is 15 residues long. Germline V gene data show CDR1 as SGHTA and CDR2 as FQGNSA. Filled out from reference TRBV7-2 and TRBJ2-1, the complete variable domain reads GAGVSQSPSNKVTEKGKDVELRCDPISGHTALYWYRQSLGQGLEFLIYFQGNSAPDKSGLPSDRFSAERTGGSVSTLTIQRTQQEDSAVYLCASSSPSGGWDEQFFGPGTRLTVL.

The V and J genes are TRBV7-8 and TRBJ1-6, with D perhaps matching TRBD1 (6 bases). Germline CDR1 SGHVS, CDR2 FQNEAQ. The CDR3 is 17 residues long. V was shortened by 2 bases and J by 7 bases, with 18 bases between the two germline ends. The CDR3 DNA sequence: TGTGCCAGCAGCTTAATGGGCGGGGGGGGCGGAAATTCACCCCTCCACTTT. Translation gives CASSLMGGGGGNSPLHF.

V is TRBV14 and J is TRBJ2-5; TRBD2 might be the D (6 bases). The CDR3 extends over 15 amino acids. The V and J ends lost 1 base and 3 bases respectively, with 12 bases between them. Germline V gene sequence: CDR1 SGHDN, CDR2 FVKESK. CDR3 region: CASSQALGGKETQYF. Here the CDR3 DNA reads TGTGCCAGCAGCCAAGCGCTGGGCGGGAAAGAGACCCAGTACTTC.

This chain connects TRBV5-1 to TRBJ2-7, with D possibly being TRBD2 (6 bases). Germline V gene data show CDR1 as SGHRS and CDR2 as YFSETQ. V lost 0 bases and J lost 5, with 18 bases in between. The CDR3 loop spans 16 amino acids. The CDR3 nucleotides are TGCGCCAGCAGCTTGGAGCTTGGTCGGAGGGTCGACGAGCAGTACTTC. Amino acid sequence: CASSLELGRRVDEQYF.